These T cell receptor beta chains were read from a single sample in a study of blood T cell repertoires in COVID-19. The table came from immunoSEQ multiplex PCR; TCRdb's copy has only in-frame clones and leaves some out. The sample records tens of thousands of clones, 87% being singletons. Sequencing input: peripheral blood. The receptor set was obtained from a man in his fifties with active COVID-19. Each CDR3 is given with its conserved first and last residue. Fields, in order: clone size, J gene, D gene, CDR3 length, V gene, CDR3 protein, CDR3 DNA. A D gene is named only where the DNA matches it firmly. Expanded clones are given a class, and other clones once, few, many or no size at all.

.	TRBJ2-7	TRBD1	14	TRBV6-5	CASSEDRGPYEQYF	TGTGCCAGCTCGGAAGACAGGGGACCCTACGAGCAGTACTTC
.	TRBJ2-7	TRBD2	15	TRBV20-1	CSASTGLAVSYEQYF	TGCAGTGCTAGTACTGGGCTAGCGGTCTCCTACGAGCAGTACTTC
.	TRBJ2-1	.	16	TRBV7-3	CASSTRGGMARNEQFF	TGTGCCAGCAGCACCCGGGGCGGGATGGCCCGCAATGAGCAGTTCTTC
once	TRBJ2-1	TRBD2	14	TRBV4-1	CASSQPGGFSEQFF	TGCGCCAGCAGCCAACCGGGGGGGTTTAGTGAGCAGTTCTTC
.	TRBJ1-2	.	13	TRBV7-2	CASSPMTIYGYTF	TGTGCCAGCAGCCCCATGACAATCTATGGCTACACCTTC
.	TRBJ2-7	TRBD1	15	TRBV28	CASKKPGQGIYEQYF	TGTGCCAGCAAAAAACCGGGACAGGGGATCTACGAGCAGTACTTC
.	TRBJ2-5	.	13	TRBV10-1	CASSDRRSETQYF	TGCGCCAGCAGTGATAGGCGGAGTGAGACCCAGTACTTC
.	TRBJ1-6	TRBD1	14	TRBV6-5	CASRPGGANSPLHF	TGTGCCAGCAGACCAGGGGGCGCCAATTCACCCCTCCACTTT
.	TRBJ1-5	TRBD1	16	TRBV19	CASTMSGTGLAQPQHF	TGTGCCAGTACTATGAGTGGGACAGGGTTGGCTCAGCCCCAGCATTTT
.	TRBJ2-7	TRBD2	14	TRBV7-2	CASSLASGMYEQYF	TGTGCCAGCAGCTTAGCTAGCGGGATGTACGAGCAGTACTTC
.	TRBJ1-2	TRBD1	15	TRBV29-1	CSVAESRQGRNGYTF	TGCAGCGTTGCAGAATCCAGACAGGGAAGGAATGGCTACACCTTC
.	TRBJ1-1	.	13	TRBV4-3	CASSQEKNTEAFF	TGCGCCAGCAGCCAGGAGAAAAACACTGAAGCTTTCTTT
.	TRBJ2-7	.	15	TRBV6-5	CASTSRTGSSYEQYF	TGTGCCAGCACTTCCCGGACGGGGAGCTCCTACGAGCAGTACTTC
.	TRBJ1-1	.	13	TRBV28	CASSFDGRTEAFF	TGTGCCAGCAGTTTCGACGGGAGGACTGAAGCTTTCTTT